The 8 T cell receptor beta chains below were found in one sample sequenced in a study of blood T cell repertoires in COVID-19. Using immunoSEQ multiplex PCR, the repertoire was profiled, and TCRdb retains in-frame clones only, with some absent. The top ten clones hold more than 9.5% of a sample with roughly 59,000 clones, less than 85% of them seen once. Sequencing was done on a sample of peripheral blood. The receptors come from a human donor in a cohort sampled during active COVID-19.

This chain uses TRBV5-1 with TRBJ2-7, with D unclear. Trimming left V 2 bases short and J 3 bases short, with 3 bases between. This CDR3 region has 11 residues. Germline loops: CDR1 SGHRS, CDR2 YFSETQ. In DNA, the CDR3 is TGCGCCAGCAGCTTTCTCTACGAGCAGTACTTC. It codes for CASSFLYEQYF. Based on the CDR3 plus reference TRBV5-1 and TRBJ2-7, the full variable domain is KAGVTQTPRYLIKTRGQQVTLSCSPISGHRSVSWYQQTPGQGLQFLFEYFSETQRNKGNFPGRFSGRQFSNSRSEMNVSTLELGDSALYLCASSFLYEQYFGPGTRLTVT.

This chain connects TRBV21-1 to TRBJ2-7; TRBD2 was called by the table and not checked on the DNA. TRBV21-1 is described as a pseudogene. This CDR3 spans 15 amino acids. This CDR3 reads CASSTSTRLADEQYF. The CDR3 DNA reads as TGTGCCAGCAGCACCAGCACCCGACTAGCGGACGAGCAGTACTTC.

This clone was recorded a few times. The chain carries TRBV14 and TRBJ1-5; D gene uncertain. CDR3 length: 13 residues. The germline CDR1 and CDR2 sequences are SGHDN and FVKESK. V gave up 4 bases and J gave up 5 bases, with 9 bases separating them. CDR3: CASSLTMDQPQHF. The DNA for the CDR3 is TGTGCCAGCAGCCTAACTATGGATCAGCCCCAGCATTTT.

The chain joins TRBV4-2 to TRBJ1-5, with 7 bases identical to TRBD1. V was pared by 0 bases and J by 5 bases, with 10 bases of the junction left unmatched. The germline CDR1 and CDR2 sequences are LGHNA and YNFKEQ. The CDR3 is 17 residues long. This CDR3 reads CASSQDAQDRSYQPQHF. The CDR3 nucleotides read TGTGCCAGCAGCCAAGATGCCCAGGACAGGTCTTATCAGCCCCAGCATTTT.

This clone was detected once. This rearrangement joins TRBV29-1 to TRBJ2-3; the match to TRBD1 covers 8 bases. V trimming: 7 bases; J trimming: 3 bases; junction bases outside the gene matches: 3. CDR1 and CDR2 (germline): SQVTM, ANQGSEA. The CDR3 has 12 amino acids. The CDR3 DNA is TGCAGCGCCACAGGGGGAACAGATACGCAGTATTTT. Translating gives CSATGGTDTQYF.

V gene TRBV18 combines with J gene TRBJ2-1, with D possibly matching TRBD2 (5 bases). The CDR3 loop spans 13 amino acids. Germline V CDR1 and CDR2: KGHSH, LQKENI. With 6 bases removed from V and 4 bases from J, the gap between germline ends came to 10 bases. The CDR3: CASSQEEYNEQFF. The CDR3 DNA reads TGTGCCAGCTCGCAGGAGGAGTACAATGAGCAGTTCTTC. Based on the CDR3 plus reference TRBV18 and TRBJ2-1, the full variable domain is NAGVMQNPRHLVRRRGQEARLRCSPMKGHSHVYWYRQLPEEGLKFMVYLQKENIIDESGMPKERFSAEFPKEGPSILRIQQVVRGDSAAYFCASSQEEYNEQFFGPGTRLTVL.

The chain is built from TRBV4-1 and TRBJ2-1, with 9 bases lining up with TRBD2. The germline V gene has CDR1 MGHRA and CDR2 YSYEKL. This CDR3 spans 14 amino acids. Germline trimming cut 6 bases from V and 8 bases from J; bases unmatched to any gene: 8. The CDR3 DNA sequence: TGCGCCAGCAGTTTAGCGGGAGTGTGGGATGAGCAGTTCTTC. It specifies CASSLAGVWDEQFF.

V usage is TRBV10-1 and J usage is TRBJ2-4, with D hard to call. Germline CDR1 WNHNN, CDR2 SYGVQD (reference sequence). This CDR3 spans 14 amino acids. The V end lost 4 bases, the J end lost 7 bases, and 14 bases lay between the germline ends. The CDR3 bases are TGCGCCAGCAGTGGAGGTTCCAGTTCGAACATTCAGTACTTC. Translation gives CASSGGSSSNIQYF.